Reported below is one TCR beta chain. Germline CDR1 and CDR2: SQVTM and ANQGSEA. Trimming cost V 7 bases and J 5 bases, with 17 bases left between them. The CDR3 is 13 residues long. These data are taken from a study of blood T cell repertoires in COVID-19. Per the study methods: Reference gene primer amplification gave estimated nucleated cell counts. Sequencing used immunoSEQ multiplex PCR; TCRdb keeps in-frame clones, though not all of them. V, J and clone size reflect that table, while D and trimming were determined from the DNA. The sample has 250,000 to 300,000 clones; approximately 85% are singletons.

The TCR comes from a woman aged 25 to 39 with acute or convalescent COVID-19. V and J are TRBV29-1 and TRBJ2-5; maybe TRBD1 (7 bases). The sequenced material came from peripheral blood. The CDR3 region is CSAGGQSWETQYF. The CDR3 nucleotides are TGCAGCGCCGGGGGACAGTCTTGGGAGACCCAGTACTTC.